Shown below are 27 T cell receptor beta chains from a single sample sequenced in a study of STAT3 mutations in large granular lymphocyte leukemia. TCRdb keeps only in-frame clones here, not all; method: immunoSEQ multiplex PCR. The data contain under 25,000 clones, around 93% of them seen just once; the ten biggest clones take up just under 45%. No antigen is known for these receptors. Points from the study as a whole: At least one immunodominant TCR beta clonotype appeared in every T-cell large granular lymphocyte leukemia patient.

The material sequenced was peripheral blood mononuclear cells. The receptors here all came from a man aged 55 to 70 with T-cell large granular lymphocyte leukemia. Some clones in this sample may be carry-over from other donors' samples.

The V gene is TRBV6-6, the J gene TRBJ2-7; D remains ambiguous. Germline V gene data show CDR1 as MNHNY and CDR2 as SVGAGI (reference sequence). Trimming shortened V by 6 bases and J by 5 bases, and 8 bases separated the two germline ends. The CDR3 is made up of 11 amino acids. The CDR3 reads CASRALDEQYF. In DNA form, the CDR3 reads TGTGCCAGCAGGGCTTTGGACGAGCAGTACTTC.

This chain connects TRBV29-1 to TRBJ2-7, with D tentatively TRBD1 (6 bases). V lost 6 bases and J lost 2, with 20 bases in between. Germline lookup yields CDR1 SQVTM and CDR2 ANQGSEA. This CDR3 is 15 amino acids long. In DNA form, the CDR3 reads TGCAGCGTAGACTTCCGGGACAAAGGGACCTACGAGCAGTACTTC. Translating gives CSVDFRDKGTYEQYF.

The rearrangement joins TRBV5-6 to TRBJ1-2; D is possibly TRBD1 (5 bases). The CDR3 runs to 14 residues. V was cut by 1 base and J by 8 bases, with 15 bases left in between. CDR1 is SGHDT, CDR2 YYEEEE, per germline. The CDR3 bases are TGTGCCAGCAGCTTGAAGGCAGGGTGTGAGGGCTACACCTTC. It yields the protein CASSLKAGCEGYTF.

The CDR3 sequence is CASRGTAGKNQPQHF. The CDR3 region has the DNA TGTGCCAGCAGGGGGACAGCTGGGAAAAATCAGCCCCAGCATTTT. The chain joins TRBV2 to TRBJ1-5; 7 bases line up with TRBD1. The CDR3 covers 15 residues. The trim removed 6 bases at V and 4 bases at J, leaving 9 bases unmatched. From germline, CDR1 is SNHLY and CDR2 FYNNEI.

CDR3 DNA: TGTGCCAGTAGGGGACAGGGCGGCACTGAAGCTTTCTTT. This sequence encodes CASRGQGGTEAFF. V gene TRBV19 combines with J gene TRBJ1-1; 9 nucleotides match TRBD1. Germline lookup yields CDR1 LNHDA and CDR2 SQIVND (reference sequence). V shed 6 bases and J 4 bases; nucleotides not matched to a gene: 3. This CDR3 is built from 13 residues.

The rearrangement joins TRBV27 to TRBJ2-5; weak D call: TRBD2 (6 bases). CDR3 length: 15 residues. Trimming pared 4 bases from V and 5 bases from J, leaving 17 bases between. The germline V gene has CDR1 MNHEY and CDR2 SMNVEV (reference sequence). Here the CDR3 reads CASSSLGSGWETQYF. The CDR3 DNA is TGTGCCAGCAGTTCCCTGGGGAGCGGGTGGGAGACCCAGTACTTC.

The CDR3 DNA reads TGTGCCAGCACCAATAGCGGGAGGAGCACCGGGGAGCTGTTTTTT. Amino acid sequence: CASTNSGRSTGELFF. This chain joins TRBV6-6 and TRBJ2-2; 10 nucleotides align to TRBD2. This CDR3 is 15 amino acids long. The trim removed 7 bases at V and 4 bases at J, leaving 6 bases unmatched. CDR1 and CDR2 (germline): MNHNY, SVGAGI (reference sequence).

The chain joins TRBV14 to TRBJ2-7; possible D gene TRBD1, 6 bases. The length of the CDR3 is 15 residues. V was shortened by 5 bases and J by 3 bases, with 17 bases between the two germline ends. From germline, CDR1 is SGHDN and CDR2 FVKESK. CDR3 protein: CASSRWGQSDYEQYF. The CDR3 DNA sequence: TGTGCCAGCAGCAGGTGGGGGCAGAGCGACTACGAGCAGTACTTC.

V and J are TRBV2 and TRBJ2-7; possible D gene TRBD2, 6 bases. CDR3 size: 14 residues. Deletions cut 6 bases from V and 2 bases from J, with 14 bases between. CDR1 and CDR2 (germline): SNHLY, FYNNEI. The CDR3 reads CASRIQEGTYEQYF. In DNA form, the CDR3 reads TGTGCCAGCAGGATACAGGAGGGAACCTACGAGCAGTACTTC.

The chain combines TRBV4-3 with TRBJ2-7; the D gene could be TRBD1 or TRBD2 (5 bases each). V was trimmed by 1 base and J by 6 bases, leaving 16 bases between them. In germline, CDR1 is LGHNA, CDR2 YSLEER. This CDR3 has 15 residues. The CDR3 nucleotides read TGCGCCAGCAGCCAAGTCTTGGGGGTCAGTGGCGAGCAGTACTTC. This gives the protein CASSQVLGVSGEQYF.

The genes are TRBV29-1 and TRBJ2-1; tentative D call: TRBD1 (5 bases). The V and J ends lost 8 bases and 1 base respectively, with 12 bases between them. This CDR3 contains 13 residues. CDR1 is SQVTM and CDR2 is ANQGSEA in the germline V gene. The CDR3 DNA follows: TGCAGCTTCTCGGACACTTCCTACAATGAGCAGTTCTTC. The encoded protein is CSFSDTSYNEQFF.

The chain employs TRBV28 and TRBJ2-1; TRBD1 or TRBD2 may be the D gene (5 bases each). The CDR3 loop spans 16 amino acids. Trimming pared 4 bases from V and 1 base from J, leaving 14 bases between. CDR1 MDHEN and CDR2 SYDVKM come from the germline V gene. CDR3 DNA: TGTGCCAGCAGTTCCTTGGGGGTTGGGTCCTACAATGAGCAGTTCTTC. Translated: CASSSLGVGSYNEQFF.

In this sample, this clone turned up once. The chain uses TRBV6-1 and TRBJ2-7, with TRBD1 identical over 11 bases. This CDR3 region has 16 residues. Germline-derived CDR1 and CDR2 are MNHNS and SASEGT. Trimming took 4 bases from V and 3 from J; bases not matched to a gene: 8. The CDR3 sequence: CASSAPAGTGGYEQYF. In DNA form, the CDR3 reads TGTGCCAGCAGTGCGCCCGCGGGGACAGGGGGCTACGAGCAGTACTTC.

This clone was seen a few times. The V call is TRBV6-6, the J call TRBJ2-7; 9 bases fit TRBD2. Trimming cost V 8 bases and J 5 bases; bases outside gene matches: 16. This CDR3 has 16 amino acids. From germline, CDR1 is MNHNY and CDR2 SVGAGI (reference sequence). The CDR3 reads CASSPLAGLSKHEQYF. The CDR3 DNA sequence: TGTGCCAGCTCTCCACTAGCGGGCCTGTCTAAGCACGAGCAGTACTTC.

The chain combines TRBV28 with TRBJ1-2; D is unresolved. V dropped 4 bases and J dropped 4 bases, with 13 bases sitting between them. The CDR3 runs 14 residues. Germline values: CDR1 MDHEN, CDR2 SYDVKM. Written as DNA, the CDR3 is TGTGCCAGCAGTTACGGACGGGCCAGCTATGGCTACACCTTC. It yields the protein CASSYGRASYGYTF.

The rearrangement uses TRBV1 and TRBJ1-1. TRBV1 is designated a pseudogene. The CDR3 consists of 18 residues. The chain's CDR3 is CTSSQDLTGHNMNTEAFF. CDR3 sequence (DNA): TGCACCAGCAGCCAAGATCTTACGGGGCACAACATGAACACTGAAGCTTTCTTT.

CDR3 bases: TGTGCCAGTAGTATCGGTGACAGGGTAGTCACTGAAGCTTTCTTT. It translates to CASSIGDRVVTEAFF. V gene TRBV19 combines with J gene TRBJ1-1; TRBD1 matches 7 bases. J was trimmed by 4 bases and V by 3 bases; bases with no gene match: 8. CDR1 and CDR2 (germline): LNHDA, SQIVND (reference sequence). This CDR3 region has 15 residues.

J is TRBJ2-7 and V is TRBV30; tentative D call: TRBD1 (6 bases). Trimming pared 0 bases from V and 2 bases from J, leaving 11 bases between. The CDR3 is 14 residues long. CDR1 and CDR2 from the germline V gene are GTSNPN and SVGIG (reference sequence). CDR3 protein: CAWSVPRQAYEQYF. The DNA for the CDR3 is TGTGCCTGGAGTGTACCCCGACAGGCCTACGAGCAGTACTTC.

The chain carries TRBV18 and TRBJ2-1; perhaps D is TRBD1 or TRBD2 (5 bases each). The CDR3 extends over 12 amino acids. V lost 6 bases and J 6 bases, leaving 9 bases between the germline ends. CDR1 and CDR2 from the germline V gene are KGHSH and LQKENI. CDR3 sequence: CASSGPFNEQFF. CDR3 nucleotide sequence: TGTGCCAGCTCGGGACCCTTCAATGAGCAGTTCTTC.

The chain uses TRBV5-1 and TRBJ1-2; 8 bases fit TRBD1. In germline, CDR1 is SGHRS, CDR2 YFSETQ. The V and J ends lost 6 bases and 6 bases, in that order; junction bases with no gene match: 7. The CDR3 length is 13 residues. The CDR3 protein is CASTSQGAHGYTF. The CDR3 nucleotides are TGCGCCAGCACCTCCCAGGGGGCTCATGGCTACACCTTC. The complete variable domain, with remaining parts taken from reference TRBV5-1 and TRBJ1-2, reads KAGVTQTPRYLIKTRGQQVTLSCSPISGHRSVSWYQQTPGQGLQFLFEYFSETQRNKGNFPGRFSGRQFSNSRSEMNVSTLELGDSALYLCASTSQGAHGYTFGSGTRLTVV.

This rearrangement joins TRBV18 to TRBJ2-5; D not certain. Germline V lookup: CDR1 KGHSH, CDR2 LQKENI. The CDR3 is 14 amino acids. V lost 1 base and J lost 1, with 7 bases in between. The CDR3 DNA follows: TGTGCCAGCTCACCACTTGACATCCAAGAGACCCAGTACTTC. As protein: CASSPLDIQETQYF.

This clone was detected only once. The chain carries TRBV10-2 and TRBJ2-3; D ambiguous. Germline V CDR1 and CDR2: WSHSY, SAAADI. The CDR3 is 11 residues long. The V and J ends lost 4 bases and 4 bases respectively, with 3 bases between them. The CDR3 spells CASSASDTQYF. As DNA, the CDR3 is TGCGCCAGCAGTGCCTCAGATACGCAGTATTTT.

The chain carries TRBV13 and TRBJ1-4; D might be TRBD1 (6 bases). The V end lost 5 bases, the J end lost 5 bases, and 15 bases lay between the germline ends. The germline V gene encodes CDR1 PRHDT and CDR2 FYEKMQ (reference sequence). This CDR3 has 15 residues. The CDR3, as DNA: TGTGCCAGCAGCGTACTCAGGGGCAGGAATGAAAAACTGTTTTTT. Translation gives CASSVLRGRNEKLFF.

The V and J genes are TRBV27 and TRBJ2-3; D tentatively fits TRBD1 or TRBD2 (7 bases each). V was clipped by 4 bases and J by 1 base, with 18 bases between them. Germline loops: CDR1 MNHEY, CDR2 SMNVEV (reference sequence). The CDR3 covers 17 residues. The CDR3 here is CASSSQNRGGGTDTQYF. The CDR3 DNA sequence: TGTGCCAGCAGTTCCCAGAACAGGGGAGGGGGCACAGATACGCAGTATTTT.

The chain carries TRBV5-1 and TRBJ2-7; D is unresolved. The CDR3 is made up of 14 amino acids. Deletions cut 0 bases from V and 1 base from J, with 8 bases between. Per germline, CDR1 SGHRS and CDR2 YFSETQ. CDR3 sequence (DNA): TGCGCCAGCAGCTTGGGGCAAGGATCCTACGAGCAGTACTTC. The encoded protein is CASSLGQGSYEQYF. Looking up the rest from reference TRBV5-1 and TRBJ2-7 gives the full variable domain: KAGVTQTPRYLIKTRGQQVTLSCSPISGHRSVSWYQQTPGQGLQFLFEYFSETQRNKGNFPGRFSGRQFSNSRSEMNVSTLELGDSALYLCASSLGQGSYEQYFGPGTRLTVT.

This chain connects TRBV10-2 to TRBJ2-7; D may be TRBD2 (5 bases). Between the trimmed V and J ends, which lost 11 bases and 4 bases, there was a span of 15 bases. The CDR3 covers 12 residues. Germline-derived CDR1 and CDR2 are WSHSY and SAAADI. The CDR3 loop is CASTAGSYEQYF. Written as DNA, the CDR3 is TGCGCCTCCACGGCGGGTTCATACGAGCAGTACTTC.

CDR3 sequence: CASSSLILASTQYF. DNA of the CDR3: TGTGCCAGCAGCTCGCTTATCCTAGCTTCTACGCAGTATTTT. J is TRBJ2-3 and V is TRBV9, with D possibly TRBD2 on 5 matching bases. Germline lookup yields CDR1 SGDLS and CDR2 YYNGEE. V was pared by 4 bases and J by 8 bases, with 17 bases between. This CDR3 has 14 residues.